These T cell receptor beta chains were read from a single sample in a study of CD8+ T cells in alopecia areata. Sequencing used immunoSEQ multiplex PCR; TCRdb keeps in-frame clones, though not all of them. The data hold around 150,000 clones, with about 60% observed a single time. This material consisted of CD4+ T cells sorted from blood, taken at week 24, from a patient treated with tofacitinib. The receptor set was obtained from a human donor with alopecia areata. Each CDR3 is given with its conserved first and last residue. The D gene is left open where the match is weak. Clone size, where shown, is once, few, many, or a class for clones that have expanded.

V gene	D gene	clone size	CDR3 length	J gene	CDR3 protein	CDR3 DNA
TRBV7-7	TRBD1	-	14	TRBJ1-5	CASSNTGASQPQHF	TGTGCCAGCAGCAACACAGGGGCGTCCCAGCCCCAGCATTTT
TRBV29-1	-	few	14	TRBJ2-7	CSVEVGSVYGEQYF	TGCAGCGTTGAGGTTGGCAGTGTTTATGGCGAGCAGTACTTC
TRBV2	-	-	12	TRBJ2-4	CASSVLKNIQYF	TGTGCCAGCAGTGTCCTTAAAAACATTCAGTACTTC
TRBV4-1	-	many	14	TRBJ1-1	CASSLLFRNTEAFF	TGCGCCAGCAGCCTCCTCTTTCGGAACACTGAAGCTTTCTTT
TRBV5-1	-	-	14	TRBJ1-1	CASSRKEGGTEAFF	TGCGCCAGCAGTCGGAAAGAGGGGGGTACCGAAGCTTTCTTT
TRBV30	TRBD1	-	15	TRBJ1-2	CAWRKGTGNPYGYTF	TGTGCCTGGAGAAAAGGGACAGGGAACCCCTATGGCTACACCTTC
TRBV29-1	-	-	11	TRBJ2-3	CSGRLTDTQYF	TGCAGCGGGAGGCTCACAGATACGCAGTATTTT
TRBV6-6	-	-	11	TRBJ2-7	CASSLDGGQYF	TGTGCCAGCAGTCTTGATGGCGGGCAGTACTTC
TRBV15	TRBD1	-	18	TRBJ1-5	CATSRDRAVLTRGQPQHF	TGTGCCACCAGCAGGGACAGGGCGGTACTTACCCGTGGCCAGCCCCAGCATTTT
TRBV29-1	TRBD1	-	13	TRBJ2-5	CSTLDRGPQTQYF	TGCAGCACCCTGGACAGGGGACCTCAGACCCAGTACTTC
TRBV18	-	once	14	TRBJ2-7	CASSPPDRVYEQYF	TGTGCCAGCTCACCACCCGACAGAGTCTACGAGCAGTACTTC
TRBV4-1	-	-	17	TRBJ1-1	CASRTLILTGQNTEAFF	TGCGCCAGCAGGACCTTAATCTTGACGGGACAAAACACTGAAGCTTTCTTT
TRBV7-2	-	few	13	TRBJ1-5	CASTPTSNQPQHF	TGTGCCAGCACCCCAACGAGCAATCAGCCCCAGCATTTT
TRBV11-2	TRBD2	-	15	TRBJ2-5	CASSISGGALETQYF	TGTGCCAGCAGCATAAGCGGGGGGGCCCTTGAGACCCAGTACTTC
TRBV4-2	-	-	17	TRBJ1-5	CASRQGPTSGGNQPQHF	TGTGCCAGCAGACAAGGTCCCACCTCGGGGGGCAATCAGCCCCAGCATTTT
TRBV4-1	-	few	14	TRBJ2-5	CASSHQTGQETQYF	TGCGCCAGCAGCCACCAGACAGGCCAAGAGACCCAGTACTTC
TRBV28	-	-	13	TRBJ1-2	CASSLARNYGYTF	TGTGCCAGCAGTTTAGCTCGGAACTATGGCTACACCTTC
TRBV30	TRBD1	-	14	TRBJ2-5	CAWSRNRGQETQYF	TGTGCCTGGAGTAGGAACAGGGGCCAAGAGACCCAGTACTTC
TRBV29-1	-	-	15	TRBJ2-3	CSLVPQGPSTDTQYF	TGCAGCCTCGTACCACAGGGCCCTAGCACAGATACGCAGTATTTT
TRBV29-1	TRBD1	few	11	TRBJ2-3	CSVKDRGAQYF	TGCAGCGTGAAGGACAGGGGTGCGCAGTATTTT
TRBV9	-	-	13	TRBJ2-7	CASSVLPTYEQYF	TGTGCCAGCAGCGTACTCCCGACCTACGAGCAGTACTTC
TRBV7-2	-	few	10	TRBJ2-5	CASSPGPLNF	TGTGCCAGCAGCCCGGGACCACTAAACTTC
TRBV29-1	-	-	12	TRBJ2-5	CSVGRLEETQYF	TGCAGCGTGGGGAGGCTAGAAGAGACCCAGTACTTC
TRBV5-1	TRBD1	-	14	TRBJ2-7	CASSGGQGTYEQYF	TGCGCCAGCAGCGGGGGACAGGGAACCTACGAGCAGTACTTC
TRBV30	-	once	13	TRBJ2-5	CAYSVRGQETQYF	TGTGCCTACTCAGTGCGGGGACAAGAGACCCAGTACTTC
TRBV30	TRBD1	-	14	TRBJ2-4	CAWSFQGAANIQYF	TGTGCCTGGAGCTTCCAGGGGGCAGCGAACATTCAGTACTTC
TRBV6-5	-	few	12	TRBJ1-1	CAIEGENTEAFF	TGTGCCATTGAAGGGGAGAACACTGAAGCTTTCTTT
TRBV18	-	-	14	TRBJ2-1	CASSPPGRTEEQFF	TGTGCCAGCTCACCTCCGGGACGAACCGAAGAGCAGTTCTTC
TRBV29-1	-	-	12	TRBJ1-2	CSVPGRNYGYTF	TGCAGCGTCCCGGGACGGAACTATGGCTACACCTTC
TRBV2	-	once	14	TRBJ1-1	CAIEGTTMNTEAFF	TGTGCCATCGAGGGGACAACCATGAACACTGAAGCTTTCTTT
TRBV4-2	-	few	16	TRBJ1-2	CASSQGVLWQGNGYTF	TGTGCCAGCAGCCAAGGGGTCTTGTGGCAGGGGAATGGCTACACCTTC
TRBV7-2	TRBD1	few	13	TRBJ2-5	CASSYYRGQTQYF	TGTGCCAGCAGCTACTACAGGGGTCAGACCCAGTACTTC
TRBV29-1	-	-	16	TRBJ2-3	CSVEGRDGEITDTQYF	TGCAGCGTTGAGGGCCGGGACGGAGAGATAACAGATACGCAGTATTTT
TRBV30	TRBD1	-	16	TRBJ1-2	CAWRKTGGQFNYGYTF	TGTGCCTGGAGGAAGACAGGGGGCCAGTTTAACTATGGCTACACCTTC
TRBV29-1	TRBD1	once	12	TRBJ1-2	CSVGQGAHGYTF	TGCAGCGTCGGACAGGGGGCTCATGGCTACACCTTC
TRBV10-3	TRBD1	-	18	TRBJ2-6	CAISDRRDSPSGANVLTF	TGTGCCATCAGTGACCGTCGGGACAGCCCCTCTGGGGCCAACGTCCTGACTTTC
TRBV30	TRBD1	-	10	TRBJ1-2	CAWGQEGYTF	TGTGCCTGGGGACAGGAGGGCTACACCTTC
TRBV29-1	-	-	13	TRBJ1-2	CSVGRRPNYGYTF	TGCAGCGTTGGCAGAAGGCCTAACTATGGCTACACCTTC
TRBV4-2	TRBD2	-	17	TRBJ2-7	CASSQDLVIAGWDEQYF	TGTGCCAGCAGCCAAGATCTAGTAATAGCGGGTTGGGACGAGCAGTACTTC
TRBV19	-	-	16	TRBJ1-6	CASSFRRSSYNSPLHF	TGTGCCAGTAGTTTCCGTCGGAGCTCCTATAATTCACCCCTCCACTTT
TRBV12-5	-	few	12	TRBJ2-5	CASALEGETQYF	TGTGCTAGTGCGCTAGAGGGGGAGACCCAGTACTTC
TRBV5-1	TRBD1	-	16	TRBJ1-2	CASSLGGTATNYGYTF	TGCGCCAGCAGCCTTGGGGGGACAGCTACGAACTATGGCTACACCTTC
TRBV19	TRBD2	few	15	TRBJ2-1	CASSIGTRGGREQFF	TGTGCCAGTAGTATTGGGACTAGAGGGGGGCGCGAGCAGTTCTTC